This T cell receptor (beta chain) was sequenced in a study of shared clonotypes between healthy human individuals. Every contributor of samples was a Caucasian grown-up residing in Nashville, Tennessee. CD4+ cells were split into CD45RA+ naive and CD45RA-negative memory subsets. Some clones are missing from TCRdb's copy, which holds only in-frame ones; the method was immunoSEQ multiplex PCR. Here the sample spans around 600,000 clones, about 97% being singletons. Between the trimmed V and J ends, which lost 1 base and 2 bases, there was a span of 19 bases. The CDR3 sequence is 18 residues long. Looked up from germline, CDR1 is SGHNT and CDR2 is YENEEA.

The sequence came from a woman in her 30s in good health. V is TRBV11-3 and J is TRBJ2-3; either TRBD1 or TRBD2 may supply D (5 bases each). The sample taken for sequencing was naive CD4+ T cells sorted from blood. Subset meaning: CD45RA+ positively selected. CDR3: CASSLVLGASEFTDTQYF. Here the CDR3 DNA reads TGTGCCAGCAGCTTAGTCCTCGGGGCGTCGGAGTTCACAGATACGCAGTATTTT.